This TCR beta chain stems from a study of T-cell reconstitution after alpha-beta-depleted transplantation in children. Study-wide points: Reportedly, only several hundred clones from non-depleted graft cells drove alpha-beta T-cell counts at about two months.

Using unique molecular identifiers, the investigators prepared the TCRbeta library. TCRdb reprocessed the PCR reads via MiXCR and lists one record per CDR3 protein. The sample includes approximately 98,000 distinct CDR3 sequences, 5% to 7% of them seen just once. The V gene's germline CDR1 is LGHNA and CDR2 YNFKEQ. The CDR3 covers 17 residues. V gave up 3 bases and J gave up 3 bases, with 18 bases separating them. Ten or more counts support this clonotype. What it binds is unknown. This TCR was sampled from a male patient aged 2 to 9 who had a stem cell transplant for acute lymphoblastic leukemia, so the T cells may come from the graft donor. This rearrangement joins TRBV4-2 to TRBJ2-1; D is perhaps TRBD2 (5 bases). The specimen was PBMCs, mostly from graft donor cells, collected 360 days after TCRalphabeta/CD19-depleted stem cell transplant. The CDR3 spells CASSHRDYRTGYNEQFF. The CDR3 DNA reads as TGTGCCAGCAGCCACCGTGACTACCGTACGGGCTACAATGAGCAGTTCTTC.